These T cell receptor beta chains were read from a single sample in a study of T cells in Graves' hyperthyroidism and ophthalmopathy. TCRdb reprocessed the multiplex PCR reads with MiXCR, giving one entry per CDR3 protein. The sample records about 560,000 distinct CDR3 sequences, over 15% being singletons. The sample taken for sequencing was blood. The receptors originated from a young woman with Graves' hyperthyroidism. Each CDR3 is given with its conserved first and last residue. Fields, in order: V gene, clone size, CDR3 length, J gene, D gene, CDR3 protein, CDR3 DNA. D genes are given only for firm matches. Only some rows state a clone size, as once, few, many or a class for expanded clones.

TRBV5-1	NA	14	TRBJ1-2	NA	CASSSTRGDYGYTF	TGCGCCAGCAGCTCGACGCGGGGCGACTATGGCTACACCTTC
TRBV5-1	NA	14	TRBJ2-5	NA	CASSLMTGQETQYF	TGTGCCAGCAGCTTGATGACAGGCCAAGAGACCCAGTACTTC
TRBV24-1	NA	12	TRBJ1-5	NA	CATSDLSAAQHF	TGTGCCACCAGTGATCTCTCGGCGGCCCAGCATTTT
TRBV20-1	many	17	TRBJ2-5	TRBD2	CSARAGGQRGPQETQYF	TGCAGTGCTAGAGCCGGTGGGCAGCGGGGGCCCCAAGAGACCCAGTACTTC
TRBV28	few	17	TRBJ2-1	TRBD1	CASSPRWGQGRVNEQFF	TGTGCCAGCAGCCCACGTTGGGGACAGGGCCGAGTCAATGAGCAGTTCTTC
TRBV19	NA	19	TRBJ2-3	TRBD2	CASSVFLGRGDGRTDTQYF	TGTGCCAGTAGTGTCTTCCTCGGACGGGGGGATGGAAGGACAGATACGCAGTATTTT
TRBV19	NA	19	TRBJ2-1	TRBD2	CASSIRPSGGLHSYNEQFF	TGTGCCAGTAGTATTCGGCCTAGCGGGGGCCTACACTCCTACAATGAGCAGTTCTTC
TRBV2	few	17	TRBJ2-2	TRBD2	CASTVIPGLADTGELFF	TGTGCCAGCACTGTCATACCGGGACTAGCGGACACCGGGGAGCTGTTTTTT
TRBV12-3/TRBV12-4	few	15	TRBJ1-2	TRBD1	CASSLTGTGIYGYTF	TGTGCCAGCAGCCTTACCGGGACAGGGATCTATGGCTACACCTTC
TRBV7-6	few	15	TRBJ2-3	NA	CASSDRLLNTDTQYF	TGTGCCAGCAGCGATCGTTTACTTAACACAGATACGCAGTATTTT
TRBV11-2	many	16	TRBJ2-6	NA	CASSLDPGSGANVLTF	TGTGCCAGCAGCTTAGATCCGGGGTCTGGGGCCAACGTCCTGACTTTC
TRBV7-9	NA	14	TRBJ2-7	NA	CASSPGTESYEQYF	TGTGCCAGCAGCCCAGGGACTGAATCCTACGAGCAGTACTTC
TRBV7-9	NA	13	TRBJ2-7	NA	CASSLALADEQYF	TGTGCCAGCAGCTTAGCTTTGGCAGACGAGCAGTACTTC
TRBV7-2	NA	18	TRBJ2-3	TRBD2	CASSLALGLAGDADTQYF	TGTGCCAGCAGCTTAGCTTTGGGACTAGCGGGAGATGCAGATACGCAGTATTTT
TRBV2	many	13	TRBJ2-1	NA	CASSVRTNNEQFF	TGTGCCAGCAGTGTGAGGACTAACAATGAGCAGTTCTTC
TRBV19	few	16	TRBJ2-7	NA	CASSMNRVGSSYEQYF	TGTGCCAGTAGTATGAACAGGGTTGGCAGCTCCTACGAGCAGTACTTC
TRBV6-1	NA	14	TRBJ2-3	NA	CASTEGANTDTQYF	TGTGCCAGCACCGAGGGAGCGAACACAGATACGCAGTATTTT
TRBV7-9	NA	15	TRBJ2-3	NA	CASSAYTTSTDTQYF	TGTGCCAGCAGCGCATACACTACTAGCACAGATACGCAGTATTTT
TRBV20-1	many	12	TRBJ2-5	NA	CSAGGQSETQYF	TGCAGTGCTGGTGGACAGTCCGAGACCCAGTACTTC
TRBV2	many	14	TRBJ1-2	NA	CASKNQGPSYGYTF	TGTGCCAGCAAAAATCAGGGGCCGAGCTATGGCTACACCTTC
TRBV5-1	few	15	TRBJ1-1	TRBD1	CASSLAGQGGTEAFF	TGCGCCAGCAGCTTGGCCGGGCAGGGGGGCACTGAAGCTTTCTTT
TRBV6-4	many	14	TRBJ2-7	NA	CASSYQGKAYEQYF	TGTGCCAGCAGCTATCAGGGAAAGGCCTACGAGCAGTACTTC
TRBV6-1	NA	18	TRBJ2-5	TRBD2	CASTPFPKTSGISATQYF	TGTGCCAGCACCCCCTTTCCCAAGACTAGCGGGATTAGTGCGACCCAGTACTTC
TRBV7-2	many	13	TRBJ1-1	NA	CASSLSIDTEAFF	TGTGCCAGCAGCTTATCTATAGACACTGAAGCTTTCTTT
TRBV20-1	many	13	TRBJ2-7	NA	CSAMDRRRDEQYF	TGCAGTGCCATGGACCGGCGACGGGACGAGCAGTACTTC
TRBV3-1	many	13	TRBJ2-3	NA	CASSQDPSRTQYF	TGTGCCAGCAGCCAAGACCCTAGTAGGACGCAGTATTTT
TRBV28	NA	16	TRBJ2-3	TRBD2	CASSFDGRAGTDTQYF	TGTGCCAGCAGTTTTGACGGGAGGGCCGGCACAGATACGCAGTATTTT
TRBV11-2	many	13	TRBJ2-3	NA	CASTHGSTDTQYF	TGTGCCAGCACCCACGGTAGCACAGATACGCAGTATTTT
TRBV6-1	NA	16	TRBJ2-3	TRBD2	CASSVTSGRRTDTQYF	TGTGCCAGCAGCGTTACTAGCGGGAGAAGGACAGATACGCAGTATTTT
TRBV2	NA	14	TRBJ2-7	TRBD2	CAQMRLADSYEQYF	TGTGCACAGATGCGTCTAGCGGACTCCTACGAGCAGTACTTC
TRBV5-5	many	15	TRBJ1-5	NA	CASSSVRGSNQPQHF	TGTGCCAGCAGCTCCGTTCGAGGCAGCAATCAGCCCCAGCATTTT
TRBV4-2	few	18	TRBJ1-5	TRBD1	CASSQDRGGDRDNQPQHF	TGTGCCAGCAGCCAAGACAGGGGAGGAGACAGGGACAATCAGCCCCAGCATTTT
TRBV7-9	NA	16	TRBJ1-3	TRBD1	CASRDPGTADGNTIYF	TGTGCCAGCAGAGACCCCGGGACAGCTGATGGAAACACCATATATTTT
TRBV2	many	14	TRBJ1-2	TRBD1	CASSGTGVDYGYTF	TGTGCCAGCAGCGGGACAGGGGTCGACTATGGCTACACCTTC
TRBV9	NA	15	TRBJ2-7	NA	CASSVEAGGVYEQYF	TGTGCCAGCAGCGTAGAGGCAGGGGGGGTCTACGAGCAGTACTTC
TRBV7-9	few	16	TRBJ2-1	NA	CASSSLVGISMNEQFF	TGTGCCAGCAGCTCTCTGGTCGGGATAAGCATGAATGAGCAGTTCTTC
TRBV3-1	few	14	TRBJ1-3	NA	CASSYGPEGNTIYF	TGTGCCAGCAGCTATGGTCCGGAAGGAAACACCATATATTTT
TRBV6-4	few	16	TRBJ2-1	TRBD1	CASSERADRSSDEQFF	TGTGCCAGCAGTGAGCGTGCGGACAGGTCATCTGATGAGCAGTTCTTC
TRBV2	many	16	TRBJ2-3	TRBD2	CASSSPGLAGVDTQYF	TGTGCCAGCAGTTCCCCGGGACTAGCGGGAGTGGATACGCAGTATTTT
TRBV9	many	13	TRBJ2-5	NA	CASSVGYQETQYF	TGTGCCAGCAGCGTGGGCTACCAAGAGACCCAGTACTTC
TRBV7-9	few	15	TRBJ1-3	NA	CASSLIGGSGNTIYF	TGTGCCAGCAGCTTAATCGGGGGATCTGGAAACACCATATATTTT
TRBV24-1	NA	13	TRBJ1-1	NA	CATSDLGNTEAFF	TGTGCCACCAGTGATCTCGGGAACACTGAAGCTTTCTTT
TRBV5-1	NA	15	TRBJ2-5	NA	CASSTGLGGPETQYF	TGCGCCAGCAGCACGGGACTAGGGGGCCCAGAGACCCAGTACTTC
TRBV6-1	NA	13	TRBJ1-2	NA	CASSPGRSSGYTF	TGTGCCAGCAGTCCGGGACGGTCCTCGGGCTACACCTTC
TRBV2	NA	14	TRBJ2-2	TRBD1	CASRQGAWTGELFF	TGTGCCAGCCGACAGGGGGCATGGACCGGGGAGCTGTTTTTT
TRBV19	many	14	TRBJ2-1	NA	CASRNSGDGNEQFF	TGTGCCAGTAGGAACTCCGGGGACGGCAATGAGCAGTTCTTC
TRBV3-1	many	18	TRBJ2-3	TRBD2	CASSPNLGLAGSTDTQYF	TGTGCCAGCAGCCCAAACCTGGGACTAGCCGGGAGCACAGATACGCAGTATTTT
TRBV3-1	many	12	TRBJ2-4	NA	CASSQSGNIQYF	TGTGCCAGCAGCCAGAGCGGAAACATTCAGTACTTC
TRBV12-3/TRBV12-4	many	15	TRBJ2-7	TRBD1	CASSRQGQGSYEQYF	TGTGCCAGCAGCAGACAGGGACAAGGCTCCTACGAGCAGTACTTC
TRBV19	NA	17	TRBJ2-3	TRBD1	CASSIIWDRGLPDTQYF	TGTGCCAGTAGTATAATTTGGGACAGGGGGCTGCCAGATACGCAGTATTTT
TRBV12-5	few	12	TRBJ2-5	NA	CASGPDGETQYF	TGTGCTAGTGGCCCCGACGGAGAGACCCAGTACTTC
TRBV7-2	many	14	TRBJ2-1	NA	CASSLARIDSKQFF	TGTGCCAGCAGCTTAGCGCGGATCGACTCTAAGCAGTTCTTC
TRBV7-9	few	16	TRBJ2-7	TRBD1	CASSQRVDRGAYEQYF	TGTGCCAGCAGCCAACGAGTAGACAGGGGGGCCTACGAGCAGTACTTC
TRBV20-1	many	12	TRBJ2-3	TRBD1	CSAREQGDGQYF	TGCAGTGCTAGAGAACAGGGGGATGGGCAGTATTTT
TRBV6-6	few	15	TRBJ2-5	NA	CASSYSRPPASAQYF	TGTGCCAGCAGTTACTCGAGGCCCCCCGCGTCGGCCCAGTACTTC
TRBV5-1	many	17	TRBJ2-1	NA	CASSLFPSASSYNEQFF	TGCGCCAGCAGCCTTTTCCCTAGCGCAAGCTCCTACAATGAGCAGTTCTTC
TRBV20-1	many	16	TRBJ2-7	TRBD1	CSATDRLTGRYYEQYF	TGCAGTGCTACTGACCGCCTGACAGGGCGGTACTACGAGCAGTACTTC
TRBV30	once	13	TRBJ2-5	NA	CAWSVGNQETQYF	TGTGCCTGGAGTGTCGGCAACCAAGAGACCCAGTACTTC